This entry lists 30 T cell receptor beta chains sequenced from one sample in a study of cytomegalovirus exposure and HLA in healthy donors. Primers for the PCR totalled 60 Vbeta and 13 Jbeta. Generated by immunoSEQ multiplex PCR, the TCRdb table keeps only in-frame clones and is missing some. The profile shows about 130,000 clones, roughly 84% of them singletons. Sequenced input: PBMCs. The origin of the receptors is a girl aged 2 to 10 in good health and CMV-seronegative.

CDR3 DNA sequence: TGTGCCAGTAGTCACACAGTTTACAATGAGCAGTTCTTC. Translated, it gives CASSHTVYNEQFF. V gene TRBV19 combines with J gene TRBJ2-1; D unresolved. The length of the CDR3 is 13 residues. The V end lost 5 bases, the J end lost 4 bases, and 9 bases lay between the germline ends. The V gene's germline CDR1 is LNHDA and CDR2 SQIVND (reference sequence).

This rearrangement joins TRBV2 to TRBJ2-3, with TRBD1 as a possible D gene (5 bases). The CDR3 contains 20 residues. With 1 base removed from V and 8 bases from J, the gap between germline ends came to 31 bases. The germline V gene has CDR1 SNHLY and CDR2 FYNNEI. The CDR3: CASSEEWGSGARWTQVTQYF. The CDR3 DNA is TGTGCCAGCAGTGAAGAGTGGGGATCAGGAGCAAGGTGGACACAGGTTACGCAGTATTTT.

The J gene is TRBJ1-1, the V gene TRBV5-1; 9 bases map to TRBD1. V was clipped by 4 bases and J by 1 base; unmatched bases: 5. CDR3 length equals 15 residues. The germline gives CDR1 SGHRS, CDR2 YFSETQ. The CDR3 region has the DNA TGCGCCAGCAGCACGGTGGGACAGGGGAACACTGAAGCTTTCTTT. It is translated as CASSTVGQGNTEAFF.

The V call is TRBV12-5, the J call TRBJ2-7, with 10 bases matching TRBD2. Trimming at V came to 2 bases and at J to 3 bases, leaving 7 bases not matched to a gene. Germline V lookup: CDR1 LGHNT, CDR2 FRNRAP. CDR3 size: 16 residues. CDR3 DNA: TGTGCTAGTGGTTTGAGCGGGGGGGGAAACGACTACGAGCAGTACTTC. This sequence encodes CASGLSGGGNDYEQYF.

The chain recombines TRBV7-3 with TRBJ2-1; D gene ambiguous. V lost 5 bases and J 7 bases, leaving 6 bases between the germline ends. This CDR3 has 11 residues. CDR1 SGHTA and CDR2 FQGTGA come from the germline V gene. The CDR3 nucleotides are TGTGCCAGCAGCGCCGGGAATGAGCAGTTCTTC. Protein sequence: CASSAGNEQFF.

About this clone itself: The sample contains more than one DNA sequence encoding this CDR3. This chain connects TRBV7-9 to TRBJ1-1; D not resolved. Trimming took off 2 bases at V and 1 base at J, with 5 bases between the two ends. CDR3 length equals 13 residues. Germline CDR1 is SEHNR and CDR2 is FQNEAQ (reference sequence). Written as DNA, the CDR3 is TGTGCCAGCAGCTTAACGGGGAACACTGAAGCTTTCTTT. Protein product: CASSLTGNTEAFF.

The chain links TRBV4-3 to TRBJ2-6; 7 bases align to TRBD1. The CDR3 has 17 amino acids. V was pared by 4 bases and J by 0 bases, with 6 bases of the junction left unmatched. Per germline, CDR1 LGHNA and CDR2 YSLEER. The CDR3 region is CASSRRQGYSGANVLTF. DNA for the CDR3: TGCGCCAGCAGCCGAAGACAGGGCTACTCTGGGGCCAACGTCCTGACTTTC.

The sample holds a few counts of this clone. V usage is TRBV5-3 and J usage is TRBJ1-2, with 7 positions matching TRBD1. TRBV5-3 carries the ORF label, with uncertain function. This CDR3 is 14 amino acids long. V gave up 5 bases and J gave up 4 bases; unmatched junction bases: 8. The CDR3, as DNA: TGTGCCAGAAGACTGACAGGGAATCCCTATGGCTACACCTTC. The encoded protein is CARRLTGNPYGYTF.

This clone is a singleton in its sample. The chain employs TRBV7-3 and TRBJ2-2; 11 bases are a match to TRBD1. V was clipped by 5 bases and J by 5 bases; unmatched bases: 4. This CDR3 contains 15 residues. CDR1 and CDR2 from the germline V gene are SGHTA and FQGTGA. The chain's CDR3 is CASSLGQGATGELFF. For the CDR3, the DNA is TGTGCCAGCAGCCTAGGACAGGGGGCGACCGGGGAGCTGTTTTTT. Based on the CDR3 plus reference TRBV7-3 and TRBJ2-2, the full variable domain is GAGVSQTPSNKVTEKGKYVELRCDPISGHTALYWYRQSLGQGPEFLIYFQGTGAADDSGLPNDRFFAVRPEGSVSTLKIQRTERGDSAVYLCASSLGQGATGELFFGEGSRLTVL.

The chain links TRBV2 to TRBJ1-2; D unresolved. The CDR3 is made up of 14 amino acids. Germline V gene lookup returns CDR1 SNHLY and CDR2 FYNNEI. The germline V and J ends were trimmed by 6 bases and 4 bases, with 15 bases remaining between them. The CDR3 region has the DNA TGTGCCAGCAGCTGGGAGCAGGCCGGCTATGGCTACACCTTC. Translation: CASSWEQAGYGYTF.

The chain links TRBV28 to TRBJ1-1; D is possibly TRBD1 (6 bases). V lost 4 bases, J lost 3 bases, and 15 bases lay in between. Germline-derived CDR1 and CDR2 are MDHEN and SYDVKM. The CDR3 contains 15 residues. CDR3 in DNA: TGTGCCAGCAGTTCAAGGACAGATCCTTACACTGAAGCTTTCTTT. This translates into CASSSRTDPYTEAFF.

The chain carries TRBV2 and TRBJ1-2; D gene unclear. The CDR3 loop spans 11 amino acids. Germline lookup yields CDR1 SNHLY and CDR2 FYNNEI. V was clipped by 6 bases and J by 4 bases, with 6 bases between them. The CDR3 DNA sequence: TGTGCCAGCAGGCAGGTCTATGGCTACACCTTC. Protein: CASRQVYGYTF.

V is TRBV27 and J is TRBJ2-1; a weak D match, TRBD1 (6 bases). Trimming stripped 3 bases from V and 4 bases from J, with 7 bases between. The CDR3 contains 13 residues. CDR1 MNHEY and CDR2 SMNVEV come from the germline V gene (reference sequence). This chain's CDR3 is CASSFDRYNEQFF. The CDR3 DNA sequence: TGTGCCAGCAGTTTCGACAGGTACAATGAGCAGTTCTTC.

Only one count was recorded for this clone. V gene TRBV9 combines with J gene TRBJ1-2, with a weak D call TRBD1 (5 bases). This CDR3 is 15 amino acids long. V was clipped by 0 bases and J by 9 bases, with 18 bases between them. Germline assignment: CDR1 SGDLS and CDR2 YYNGEE. CDR3 in DNA: TGTGCCAGCAGCGTAGACGGCAGGGTATCCGTCTGCTACACCTTC. As protein: CASSVDGRVSVCYTF.

The chain links TRBV6-5 to TRBJ2-2; tentatively, D is TRBD2 (5 bases). This CDR3 is 15 amino acids long. The germline CDR1 and CDR2 sequences are MNHEY and SVGAGI. V dropped 6 bases and J dropped 2 bases, with 13 bases sitting between them. DNA for the CDR3: TGTGCCAGCAGCACGGACGGGATTAACACCGGGGAGCTGTTTTTT. Translated: CASSTDGINTGELFF.

The chain recombines TRBV5-1 with TRBJ1-2; TRBD1 is a possible D gene (5 bases). Trimming shortened V by 4 bases and J by 3 bases, and 16 bases separated the two germline ends. This CDR3 region has 15 residues. In germline, CDR1 is SGHRS, CDR2 YFSETQ. CDR3 loop: CASSLAGGADYGYTF. CDR3 DNA sequence: TGCGCCAGCAGCCTGGCGGGAGGGGCGGACTATGGCTACACCTTC. Complete variable domain (other parts from reference TRBV5-1 and TRBJ1-2): KAGVTQTPRYLIKTRGQQVTLSCSPISGHRSVSWYQQTPGQGLQFLFEYFSETQRNKGNFPGRFSGRQFSNSRSEMNVSTLELGDSALYLCASSLAGGADYGYTFGSGTRLTVV.

This sequence joins TRBV29-1 and TRBJ2-1, with 8 positions matching TRBD1. Losses at the gene ends were 3 bases for V and 3 bases for J; bases not matched to a gene: 7. The CDR3 length is 15 residues. Germline V gives CDR1 SQVTM, CDR2 ANQGSEA. The CDR3 loop reads CSVEIGQGYYNEQFF. In DNA form, the CDR3 reads TGCAGCGTTGAGATCGGACAGGGTTACTACAATGAGCAGTTCTTC.

This clone was seen only a few times. The chain couples TRBV6-4 to TRBJ1-1; TRBD1 matches at 7 bases. Germline V CDR1 and CDR2: MRHNA, SNTAGT. V shed 6 bases, J shed 4 bases, and the junction held 11 bases outside the gene matches. The CDR3 has 15 amino acids. The CDR3 sequence is CASRTRQGCGTEAFF. CDR3 nucleotide sequence: TGTGCCAGCAGAACGAGACAGGGATGCGGCACTGAAGCTTTCTTT.

The rearrangement links TRBV19 to TRBJ1-1, with TRBD1 matching 11 bases. J gave up 3 bases and V 5 bases, and 2 bases lay outside the gene matches. The CDR3 consists of 14 residues. CDR1 is LNHDA and CDR2 is SQIVND in the germline V gene (reference sequence). CDR3 sequence reads: CASSWGQGDTEAFF. The DNA for the CDR3 is TGTGCCAGTAGTTGGGGACAGGGGGACACTGAAGCTTTCTTT. The whole variable domain, remainder taken from reference TRBV19 and TRBJ1-1, is DGGITQSPKYLFRKEGQNVTLSCEQNLNHDAMYWYRQDPGQGLRLIYYSQIVNDFQKGDIAEGYSVSREKKESFPLTVTSAQKNPTAFYLCASSWGQGDTEAFFGQGTRLTVV.

CDR3 coding DNA: TGCAGCGTTATCGTGGGACAGGGGATCGCCGGGGAGCTGTTTTTT. This encodes CSVIVGQGIAGELFF. This chain links TRBV29-1 with TRBJ2-2; 10 bases map to TRBD1. The CDR3 has 15 amino acids. Germline CDR1 and CDR2: SQVTM and ANQGSEA. After removal of 5 bases from V and 6 bases from J, the junction contained 9 bases not matched to a gene.

The CDR3 sequence is CASSSLRGGFYEQYF. Written as DNA, the CDR3 is TGTGCCAGCAGTTCCCTCAGGGGCGGCTTTTACGAGCAGTACTTC. The rearrangement links TRBV27 to TRBJ2-7, with D perhaps matching TRBD1 (6 bases). This CDR3 has 15 residues. From germline, CDR1 is MNHEY and CDR2 SMNVEV (reference sequence). Trimming took 4 bases from V and 4 from J, leaving 17 bases between them.

The rearrangement uses TRBV19 and TRBJ2-1; 8 bases are shared with TRBD2. This CDR3 contains 15 residues. CDR1 is LNHDA and CDR2 is SQIVND in the germline V gene (reference sequence). Trimming cost V 5 bases and J 5 bases; bases outside gene matches: 8. The CDR3 reads CASSSTQREHNEQFF. The CDR3 DNA follows: TGTGCCAGTAGTTCCACCCAGCGGGAGCACAATGAGCAGTTCTTC.

The V gene is TRBV2, the J gene TRBJ1-5, with TRBD1 identical over 9 bases. The CDR3 loop spans 17 amino acids. CDR1 SNHLY and CDR2 FYNNEI come from the germline V gene. The V and J ends lost 4 bases and 4 bases, in that order; junction bases with no gene match: 11. The chain's CDR3 is CASSGLGTGSSNQPQHF. In DNA, the CDR3 is TGTGCCAGCAGTGGATTAGGGACAGGGAGTTCAAATCAGCCCCAGCATTTT.

In its sample, this clone was seen once. V gene TRBV5-1 combines with J gene TRBJ2-5; maybe TRBD2 (6 bases). The last part of the DNA fits TRBJ2-7 better; the J call may be wrong. Germline assignment: CDR1 SGHRS and CDR2 YFSETQ. The CDR3 has 15 amino acids. The CDR3 is CASSFGRSGSYEQYF. Here the CDR3 DNA reads TGCGCCAGCAGCTTTGGACGAAGCGGGTCCTACGAGCAGTACTTC.

The V call is TRBV19, the J call TRBJ2-7, with D tentatively TRBD1 (6 bases). The CDR3 spans 11 residues. Trimming removed 3 bases at V and 11 bases at J, with 11 bases between. Germline loops: CDR1 LNHDA, CDR2 SQIVND (reference sequence). The CDR3 spells CASSISAGEYF. As DNA, the CDR3 is TGTGCCAGTAGTATTAGTGCAGGGGAGTACTTC.

CDR3 sequence: CASSLVRVRGTEAFF. The DNA for the CDR3 is TGTGCCAGCAGTTTAGTACGGGTAAGGGGCACTGAAGCTTTCTTT. This rearrangement joins TRBV27 to TRBJ1-1; TRBD1 might be the D (5 bases). CDR3 length: 15 residues. Trimming pared 2 bases from V and 4 bases from J, leaving 14 bases between. Germline V CDR1 and CDR2: MNHEY, SMNVEV (reference sequence).

This rearrangement joins TRBV4-2 to TRBJ2-5; D might be TRBD2 (5 bases). V lost 1 base and J lost 4, with 16 bases in between. The V gene's germline CDR1 is LGHNA and CDR2 YNFKEQ. The CDR3 is made up of 16 amino acids. The DNA of the CDR3 is TGTGCCAGCAGCCAAGGGGCTAGCCGGTCGGGAGAGACCCAGTACTTC. This translates into CASSQGASRSGETQYF.

The chain employs TRBV7-6 and TRBJ2-2; TRBD2 aligns across 9 bases. Germline CDR1 and CDR2: SGHVS and FNYEAQ. The trim removed 1 base at V and 9 bases at J, leaving 9 bases unmatched. The CDR3 totals 16 residues. The CDR3 DNA follows: TGTGCCAGCAGCTTAGACTGGGCGGGAGGGAACCGGGAGCTGTTTTTT. It codes for CASSLDWAGGNRELFF.

The chain joins TRBV29-1 to TRBJ1-1; 9 bases line up with TRBD1. Unmatched junction bases numbered 4, after V lost 1 base and J lost 1 base. The CDR3 is 15 residues long. Germline V gene lookup returns CDR1 SQVTM and CDR2 ANQGSEA. Here the CDR3 DNA reads TGCAGCGTTGAAGGCTACAGGGGGCGGAACACTGAAGCTTTCTTT. Residues: CSVEGYRGRNTEAFF.

This chain links TRBV28 with TRBJ2-2; D gene unclear. CDR3 length equals 13 residues. Germline loops: CDR1 MDHEN, CDR2 SYDVKM. Trimming pared 3 bases from V and 1 base from J, leaving 3 bases between. CDR3 nucleotide sequence: TGTGCCAGCAGTTTTCTGAACACCGGGGAGCTGTTTTTT. It translates to CASSFLNTGELFF.